The present TCR beta chain was sequenced within a study of lymphopenia after photon versus proton radiotherapy. Study findings and constraints: Photon-treated patients lost naive T cells and TCR diversity; proton-treated stayed stable. A bigger post-nadir fall in TCR diversity correlated inversely with survival time in deceased patients. After the lymphocyte nadir, photon-treated repertoires showed oligoclonal expansion, especially of CD8+ Temra cells. Better survival with proton therapy was suggested as possible, not demonstrated.

TCRdb's copy holds only in-frame clones and misses some; the assay was immunoSEQ multiplex PCR. Among 65,000 to 85,000 clones listed, less than 95% were seen once. Turning to this clone: Its target is not known.

This CDR3 spans 11 amino acids. CDR1 is DFQATT and CDR2 is SNEGSKA in the germline V gene (reference sequence). Trimming stripped 7 bases from V and 6 bases from J, with 13 bases between. This sequence originates from a woman in her forties with cholangiocarcinoma. The sample was peripheral blood, taken from a patient treated with photon-based radiotherapy. The rearrangement links TRBV20-1 to TRBJ2-7; D possibly corresponds to TRBD2 (6 bases). The chain's CDR3 is CSVGGAGEQYF. CDR3 nucleotide sequence: TGCAGTGTGGGGGGTGCGGGCGAGCAGTACTTC.